This T cell receptor beta chain was sequenced in a study of blood T cell repertoires in COVID-19. Study in general: Sites across the United States, Italy and Spain contributed samples from acute and convalescent COVID-19. PBMCs, B-cell-depleted T cells, or T cells were the source of the cDNA or gDNA that made up the material.

Authors' processing steps: How many nucleated cells were present was estimated from reference gene primer amplification. The data were produced by immunoSEQ multiplex PCR, yet TCRdb's version contains in-frame clones alone and is incomplete. That table is the source of V, J and clone size, and D and trimming were worked out from the DNA. Here the sample spans about 210,000 clones, approximately 85% being singletons. The CDR3 loop spans 14 amino acids. Germline V CDR1 and CDR2: SNHLY, FYNNEI. The J segment lost 4 bases and the V segment lost 4 bases, leaving 6 bases of the junction unmatched. This receptor was identified in a woman aged 45-65 years with active or convalescent COVID-19. This chain links TRBV2 with TRBJ1-1; 7 bases are shared with TRBD1. The material sequenced was peripheral blood. The CDR3 bases are TGTGCCAGCAGTGGGACAGGAGTGGGCACTGAAGCTTTCTTT. Its protein is CASSGTGVGTEAFF.